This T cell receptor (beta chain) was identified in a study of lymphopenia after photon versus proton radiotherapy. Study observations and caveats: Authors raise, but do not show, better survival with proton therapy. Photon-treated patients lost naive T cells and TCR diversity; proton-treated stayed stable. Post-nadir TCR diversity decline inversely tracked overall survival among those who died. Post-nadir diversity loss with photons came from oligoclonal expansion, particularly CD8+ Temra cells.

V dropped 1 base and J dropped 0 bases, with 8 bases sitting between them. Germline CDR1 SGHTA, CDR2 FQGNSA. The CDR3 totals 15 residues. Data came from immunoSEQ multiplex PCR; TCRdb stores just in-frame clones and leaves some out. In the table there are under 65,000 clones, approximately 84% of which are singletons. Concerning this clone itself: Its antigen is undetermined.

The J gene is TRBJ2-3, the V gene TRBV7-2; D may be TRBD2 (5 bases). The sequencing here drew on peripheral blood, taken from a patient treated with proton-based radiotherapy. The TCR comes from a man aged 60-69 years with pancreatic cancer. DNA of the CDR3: TGTGCCAGCAGCTTAGTGGTAGCGAGCACAGATACGCAGTATTTT. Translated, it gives CASSLVVASTDTQYF.